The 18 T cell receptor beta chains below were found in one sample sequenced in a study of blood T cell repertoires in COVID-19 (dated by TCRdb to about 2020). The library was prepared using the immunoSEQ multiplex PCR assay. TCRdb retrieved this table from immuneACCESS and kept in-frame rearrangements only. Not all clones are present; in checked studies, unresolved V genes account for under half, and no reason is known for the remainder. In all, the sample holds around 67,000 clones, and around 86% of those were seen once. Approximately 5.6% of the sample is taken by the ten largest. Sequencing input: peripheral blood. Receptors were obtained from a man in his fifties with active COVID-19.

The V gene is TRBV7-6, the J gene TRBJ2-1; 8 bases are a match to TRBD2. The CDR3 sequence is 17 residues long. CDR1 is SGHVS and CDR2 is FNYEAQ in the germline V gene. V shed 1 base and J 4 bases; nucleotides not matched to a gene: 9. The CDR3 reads CASSLGGFAGGYNEQFF. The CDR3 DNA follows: TGTGCCAGCAGCTTAGGGGGGTTTGCGGGAGGTTACAATGAGCAGTTCTTC.

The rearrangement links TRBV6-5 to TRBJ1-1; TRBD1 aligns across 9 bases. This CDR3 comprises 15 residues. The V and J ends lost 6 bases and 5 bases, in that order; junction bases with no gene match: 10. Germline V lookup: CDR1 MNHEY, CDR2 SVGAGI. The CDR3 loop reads CASRAGTGISTEAFF. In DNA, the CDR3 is TGTGCCAGCAGGGCCGGGACAGGGATTAGTACTGAAGCTTTCTTT.

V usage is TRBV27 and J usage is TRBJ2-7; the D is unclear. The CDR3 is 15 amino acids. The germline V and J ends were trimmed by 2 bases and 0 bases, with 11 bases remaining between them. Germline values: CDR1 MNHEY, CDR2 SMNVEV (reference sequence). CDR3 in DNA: TGTGCCAGCAGTTTAATCCCCCAGGTCTCCTACGAGCAGTACTTC. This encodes CASSLIPQVSYEQYF.

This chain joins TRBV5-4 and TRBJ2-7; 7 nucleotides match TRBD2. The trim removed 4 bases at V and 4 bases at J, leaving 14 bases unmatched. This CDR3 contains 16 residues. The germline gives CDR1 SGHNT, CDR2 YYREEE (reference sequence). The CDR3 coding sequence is TGTGCCAGCAGCCCCACCCGGGCGGGAGAGCGGTACGAGCAGTACTTC. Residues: CASSPTRAGERYEQYF.

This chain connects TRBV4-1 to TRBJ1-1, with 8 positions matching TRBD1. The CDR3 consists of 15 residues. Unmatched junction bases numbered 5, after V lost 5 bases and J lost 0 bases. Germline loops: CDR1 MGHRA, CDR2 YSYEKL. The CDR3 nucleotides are TGCGCCAGCAGCGCAGGGGGCGGAATGAACACTGAAGCTTTCTTT. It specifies CASSAGGGMNTEAFF.

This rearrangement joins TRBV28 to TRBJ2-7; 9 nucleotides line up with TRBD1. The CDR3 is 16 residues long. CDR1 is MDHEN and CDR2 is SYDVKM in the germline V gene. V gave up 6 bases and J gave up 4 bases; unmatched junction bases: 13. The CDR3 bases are TGTGCCAGCAGCCTCCTAGGACAGGGGAGAGGTTACGAGCAGTACTTC. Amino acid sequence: CASSLLGQGRGYEQYF.

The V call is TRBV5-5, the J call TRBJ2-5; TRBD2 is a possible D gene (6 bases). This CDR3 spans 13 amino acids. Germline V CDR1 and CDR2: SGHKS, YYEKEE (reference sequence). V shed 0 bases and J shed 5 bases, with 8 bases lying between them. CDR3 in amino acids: CASSLAGVETQYF. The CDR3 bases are TGTGCCAGCAGCTTGGCGGGGGTCGAGACCCAGTACTTC.

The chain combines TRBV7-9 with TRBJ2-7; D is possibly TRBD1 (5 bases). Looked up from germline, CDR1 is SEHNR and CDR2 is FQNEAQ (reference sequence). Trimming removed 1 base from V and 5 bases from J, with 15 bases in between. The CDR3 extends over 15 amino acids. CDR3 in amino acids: CASSLGRSGRHEQYF. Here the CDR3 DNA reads TGTGCCAGCAGCTTAGGTCGATCAGGGCGGCACGAGCAGTACTTC. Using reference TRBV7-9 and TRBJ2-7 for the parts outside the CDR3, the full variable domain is DTGVSQNPRHKITKRGQNVTFRCDPISEHNRLYWYRQTLGQGPEFLTYFQNEAQLEKSRLLSDRFSAERPKGSFSTLEIQRTEQGDSAMYLCASSLGRSGRHEQYFGPGTRLTVT.

The CDR3 reads CASSQGTSGRFYEQYF. In nucleotides, the CDR3 is TGCGCCAGCAGCCAAGGGACTAGCGGGAGGTTCTACGAGCAGTACTTC. The rearrangement links TRBV4-3 to TRBJ2-7; 14 positions agree with TRBD2. This CDR3 has 16 amino acids. The V segment lost 1 base and the J segment 3 bases; nucleotides outside the gene matches: 2. Per germline, CDR1 LGHNA and CDR2 YSLEER.

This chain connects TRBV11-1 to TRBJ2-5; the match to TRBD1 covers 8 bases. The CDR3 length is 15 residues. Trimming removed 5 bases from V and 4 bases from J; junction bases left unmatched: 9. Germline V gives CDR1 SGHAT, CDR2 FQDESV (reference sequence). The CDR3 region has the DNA TGTGCCAGCAGCGACGACAGGGGTTTAGGAGAGACCCAGTACTTC. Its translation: CASSDDRGLGETQYF.

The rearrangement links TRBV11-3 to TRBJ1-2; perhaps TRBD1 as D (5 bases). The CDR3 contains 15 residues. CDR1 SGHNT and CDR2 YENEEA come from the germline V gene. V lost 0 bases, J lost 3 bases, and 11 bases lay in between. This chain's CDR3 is CASSLDLQGDYGYTF. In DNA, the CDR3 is TGTGCCAGCAGCTTAGATCTCCAAGGGGACTATGGCTACACCTTC.

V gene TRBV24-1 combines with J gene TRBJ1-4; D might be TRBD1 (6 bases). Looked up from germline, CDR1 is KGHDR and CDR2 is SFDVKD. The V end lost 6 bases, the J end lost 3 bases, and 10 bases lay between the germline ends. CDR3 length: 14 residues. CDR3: CATSRGGSNEKLFF. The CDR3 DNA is TGTGCCACCAGTCGCGGGGGCTCTAATGAAAAACTGTTTTTT.

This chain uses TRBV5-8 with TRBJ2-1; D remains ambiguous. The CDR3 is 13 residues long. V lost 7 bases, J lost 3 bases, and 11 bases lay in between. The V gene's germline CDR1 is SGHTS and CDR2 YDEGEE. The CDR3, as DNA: TGTGCCAGCCGACAAAAGAACTACAATGAGCAGTTCTTC. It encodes CASRQKNYNEQFF.

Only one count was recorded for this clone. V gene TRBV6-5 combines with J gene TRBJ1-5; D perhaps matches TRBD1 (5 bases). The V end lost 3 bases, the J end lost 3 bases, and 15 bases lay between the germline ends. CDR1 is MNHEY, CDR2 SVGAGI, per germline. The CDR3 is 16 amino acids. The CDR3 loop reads CASSYYPRAANQPQHF. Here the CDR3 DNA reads TGTGCCAGCAGTTATTATCCCAGGGCCGCCAATCAGCCCCAGCATTTT.

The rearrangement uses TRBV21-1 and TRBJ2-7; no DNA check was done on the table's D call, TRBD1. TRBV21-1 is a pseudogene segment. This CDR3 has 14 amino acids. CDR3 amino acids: CASRPRDRAYEQYF. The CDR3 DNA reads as TGTGCCAGCAGGCCCCGGGACAGGGCCTACGAGCAGTACTTC.

The CDR3 region has the DNA TGTGCCAGCAGTCCTTTGCGGGAGTACAATGAGCAGTTCTTC. Encoded protein: CASSPLREYNEQFF. This chain links TRBV2 with TRBJ2-1, with 7 nucleotides matching TRBD2. Trimming took 5 bases from V and 4 from J; bases not matched to a gene: 5. Per germline, CDR1 SNHLY and CDR2 FYNNEI. This CDR3 is 14 amino acids long.

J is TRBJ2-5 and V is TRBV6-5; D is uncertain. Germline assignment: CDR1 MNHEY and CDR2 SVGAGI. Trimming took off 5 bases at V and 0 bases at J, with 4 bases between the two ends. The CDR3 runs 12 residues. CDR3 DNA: TGTGCCAGCAGTCAGTACCAAGAGACCCAGTACTTC. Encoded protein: CASSQYQETQYF.

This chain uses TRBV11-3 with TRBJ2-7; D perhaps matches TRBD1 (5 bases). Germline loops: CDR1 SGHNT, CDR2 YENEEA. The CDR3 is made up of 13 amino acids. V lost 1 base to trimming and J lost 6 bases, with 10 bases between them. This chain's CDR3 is CASSLASGFEQYF. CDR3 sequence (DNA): TGTGCCAGCAGCTTAGCCTCAGGGTTCGAGCAGTACTTC.